Below, 32 T cell receptor beta chains from the same sample are listed, as sequenced in a study of blood T cell repertoires in COVID-19. Repertoires were generated with immunoSEQ multiplex PCR, while TCRdb's copy carries only in-frame clones and drops some. Among 50,000 to 65,000 clones, more than 55% were seen once, and the ten largest hold around 54%. The sequenced sample was PBMCs or T cells enriched from blood (not recorded which). These receptors all come from an older woman who had been exposed to COVID-19.

The chain joins TRBV3-1 (or the pseudogene TRBV3-2) to TRBJ2-7, with a possible D match to TRBD2 (6 bases). The ends were cut back, 1 base at V and 4 bases at J, with 11 bases in the middle. Germline CDR1 reads LGHDT; CDR2 reads YNNKEL (reference sequence). CDR3 size: 14 residues. CDR3 loop: CASSQGASVYEQYF. The CDR3 region has the DNA TGTGCCAGCAGCCAAGGGGCTAGCGTTTACGAGCAGTACTTC.

This clone was detected only once. The chain joins TRBV29-1 to TRBJ2-1; TRBD2 agrees at 8 bases. J lost 3 bases, V lost 2 bases, and 3 bases had no gene match. Germline-derived CDR1 and CDR2 are SQVTM and ANQGSEA. The CDR3 spans 14 residues. The CDR3 sequence is CSVERLAGYNEQFF. CDR3 in DNA: TGCAGCGTTGAAAGGCTAGCGGGCTACAATGAGCAGTTCTTC.

The chain combines TRBV5-1 with TRBJ1-5; 7 nucleotides line up with TRBD1. V gave up 0 bases and J gave up 0 bases; unmatched junction bases: 0. CDR3 size: 15 residues. CDR1 and CDR2 from the germline V gene are SGHRS and YFSETQ. The CDR3 DNA reads TGCGCCAGCAGCTTGGACAGGGGTAGCAATCAGCCCCAGCATTTT. Translating gives CASSLDRGSNQPQHF. The full variable domain, in which reference TRBV5-1 and TRBJ1-5 provide the parts outside the CDR3, is KAGVTQTPRYLIKTRGQQVTLSCSPISGHRSVSWYQQTPGQGLQFLFEYFSETQRNKGNFPGRFSGRQFSNSRSEMNVSTLELGDSALYLCASSLDRGSNQPQHFGDGTRLSIL.

J is TRBJ2-7 and V is TRBV7-9; TRBD2 aligns across 10 bases. The CDR3 consists of 13 residues. V lost 6 bases to trimming and J lost 4 bases; unmatched junction nucleotides: 3. Looked up from germline, CDR1 is SEHNR and CDR2 is FQNEAQ (reference sequence). CDR3 coding DNA: TGTGCCAGCAGTTCTAGCGGGGGATACGAGCAGTACTTC. This codes for CASSSSGGYEQYF.

The rearrangement links TRBV11-2 to TRBJ2-7; D is unresolved. CDR3 length equals 14 residues. Trimming pared 2 bases from V and 2 bases from J, leaving 10 bases between. Germline V gene data show CDR1 as SGHAT and CDR2 as FQNNGV. The CDR3 spells CASSLRWQAYEQYF. The CDR3 coding sequence is TGTGCCAGCAGCTTACGGTGGCAGGCCTACGAGCAGTACTTC.

This clone showed up just a few times. The V gene is TRBV14, the J gene TRBJ2-7; 7 bases line up with TRBD1. V dropped 3 bases and J dropped 4; count of bases not matched to a gene: 9. CDR3 length: 15 residues. Germline assignment: CDR1 SGHDN and CDR2 FVKESK. The CDR3 coding sequence is TGTGCCAGCAGCCAGCACCGGGACAGACTTTACGAGCAGTACTTC. Translated, it gives CASSQHRDRLYEQYF.

This clone was recorded only once. This chain links TRBV6-2 or TRBV6-3 with TRBJ2-3; the match to TRBD1 covers 8 bases. Germline trimming cut 6 bases from V and 5 bases from J; bases unmatched to any gene: 10. Germline loops: CDR1 MNHEY, CDR2 SVGEGT. The CDR3 has 15 amino acids. The CDR3 region is CASSSIWTGKDTQYF. Here the CDR3 DNA reads TGTGCCAGCAGCTCAATCTGGACAGGGAAAGATACGCAGTATTTT.

There are a few counts of this clone. The J gene is TRBJ1-2, the V gene TRBV4-1; 8 bases line up with TRBD1. CDR3 size: 16 residues. Germline V CDR1 and CDR2: MGHRA, YSYEKL. V shed 0 bases and J 3 bases; nucleotides not matched to a gene: 6. Here the CDR3 reads CASSQDPAGGYYGYTF. CDR3 bases: TGCGCCAGCAGCCAAGATCCGGCAGGGGGCTACTATGGCTACACCTTC.

The CDR3 region has the DNA TGTGCCAGCAGCCCCGCGGTACGAGAAAAACTGTTTTTT. Amino acid sequence: CASSPAVREKLFF. The genes are TRBV7-7 and TRBJ1-4; D not certain. V was cut by 5 bases and J by 8 bases, with 12 bases left in between. Looked up from germline, CDR1 is SSHAT and CDR2 is FNYEAQ (reference sequence). The CDR3 is made up of 13 amino acids.

The rearrangement joins TRBV19 to TRBJ1-5, with 7 bases identical to TRBD1. Germline CDR1 is LNHDA and CDR2 is SQIVND (reference sequence). The trim removed 5 bases at V and 7 bases at J, leaving 2 bases unmatched. There are 12 residues in the CDR3. The CDR3 protein is CASSDRAQPQHF. In DNA form, the CDR3 reads TGTGCCAGTAGTGACAGGGCGCAGCCCCAGCATTTT.

This clone has only a few counts. The chain has TRBV6-5 and TRBJ2-2; D not certain. Germline CDR1 is MNHEY and CDR2 is SVGAGI. This CDR3 region has 13 residues. The V gene lost 5 bases and the J gene lost 3 bases, with 7 bases spanning the gap. The CDR3 region is CASSKHDTGELFF. Here the CDR3 DNA reads TGTGCCAGCAGTAAACACGACACCGGGGAGCTGTTTTTT.

At least ten counts were recorded for this clone. The J gene is TRBJ1-5, the V gene TRBV6-2 or TRBV6-3; D unclear. The CDR3 totals 16 residues. Germline V gene lookup returns CDR1 MNHEY and CDR2 SVGEGT. V was trimmed by 0 bases and J by 3 bases, leaving 12 bases between them. CDR3 bases: TGTGCCAGCAGTTACTCGACTTCGGTTACCAATCAGCCCCAGCATTTT. It translates to CASSYSTSVTNQPQHF.

There are a few counts of this clone. The V and J genes are TRBV6-5 and TRBJ1-1; TRBD1 might be the D (5 bases). This CDR3 has 15 amino acids. CDR1 and CDR2 from the germline V gene are MNHEY and SVGAGI. With 6 bases removed from V and 1 base from J, the gap between germline ends came to 15 bases. CDR3 DNA: TGTGCCAGCAGGCCTAACAGGCGAAAGAACACTGAAGCTTTCTTT. Translated: CASRPNRRKNTEAFF.

This clone appeared once. V is TRBV15 and J is TRBJ2-5; D ambiguous. CDR1 is LNHNV and CDR2 is YYDKDF in the germline V gene (reference sequence). The V end lost 0 bases, the J end lost 5 bases, and 10 bases lay between the germline ends. The CDR3 is made up of 14 amino acids. The CDR3 is CATSRDAVGETQYF. DNA of the CDR3: TGTGCCACCAGCAGAGATGCGGTTGGGGAGACCCAGTACTTC. Drawing the rest from reference TRBV15 and TRBJ2-5, the complete variable domain is DAMVIQNPRYQVTQFGKPVTLSCSQTLNHNVMYWYQQKSSQAPKLLFHYYDKDFNNEADTPDNFQSRRPNTSFCFLDIRSPGLGDTAMYLCATSRDAVGETQYFGPGTRLLVL.

This clone was counted a single time. This chain connects TRBV30 to TRBJ1-2; 10 nucleotides line up with TRBD1. J gave up 6 bases and V 2 bases, and 12 bases lay outside the gene matches. This CDR3 has 16 amino acids. CDR1 is GTSNPN and CDR2 is SVGIG in the germline V gene (reference sequence). The CDR3 bases are TGTGCCTGGAGTTGGGGGACAGGGGCGATAAACGATGGCTACACCTTC. Its protein product is CAWSWGTGAINDGYTF.

The V and J genes are TRBV7-2 and TRBJ1-1; possible D gene TRBD1, 5 bases. In germline, CDR1 is SGHTA, CDR2 FQGNSA. The CDR3 has 17 residues. Trimming cost V 5 bases and J 3 bases, with 22 bases left between them. The CDR3 here is CASSHLRVGGRDTEAFF. Here the CDR3 DNA reads TGTGCCAGCAGCCATCTTAGGGTCGGGGGGAGAGACACTGAAGCTTTCTTT.

This clone has only a few counts. V is TRBV2 and J is TRBJ1-5; weak D call: TRBD1 (6 bases). This CDR3 comprises 13 residues. The V gene lost 5 bases and the J gene lost 7 bases, with 12 bases spanning the gap. CDR1 and CDR2 (germline): SNHLY, FYNNEI. In nucleotides, the CDR3 is TGTGCCAGCAGTACAGGGTTGTGGCAGCCCCAGCATTTT. It is translated as CASSTGLWQPQHF.

The chain couples TRBV27 to TRBJ2-7, with a weak D call TRBD1 (6 bases). This CDR3 region has 13 residues. V was cut by 3 bases and J by 1 base, with 7 bases left in between. Germline values: CDR1 MNHEY, CDR2 SMNVEV (reference sequence). The CDR3 here is CASSFGQSYEQYF. CDR3 in DNA: TGTGCCAGCAGTTTCGGACAGTCCTACGAGCAGTACTTC.

This sequence joins TRBV29-1 and TRBJ2-6; 11 bases map to TRBD1. CDR1 is SQVTM and CDR2 is ANQGSEA in the germline V gene. The V segment lost 6 bases and the J segment 12 bases; nucleotides outside the gene matches: 1. CDR3 length equals 11 residues. CDR3 protein: CSVGTGGVLTF. CDR3 nucleotide sequence: TGCAGCGTGGGGACAGGGGGCGTCCTGACTTTC.

There are a few counts of this clone. This rearrangement joins TRBV18 to TRBJ2-7; 13 nucleotides agree with TRBD2. V lost 5 bases to trimming and J lost 3 bases; unmatched junction nucleotides: 4. Germline V CDR1 and CDR2: KGHSH, LQKENI. This CDR3 has 15 amino acids. In nucleotides, the CDR3 is TGTGCCAGCTCATCACTAGCGGGAGGGTACTACGAGCAGTACTTC. Translating it yields CASSSLAGGYYEQYF.

This clone was picked up a small number of times. The gene calls are TRBV28 and TRBJ1-2; D might be TRBD1 (5 bases). Deletions cut 6 bases from V and 8 bases from J, with 13 bases between. This CDR3 contains 12 residues. The germline CDR1 and CDR2 sequences are MDHEN and SYDVKM. The chain's CDR3 is CASSEGREGYTF. In nucleotides, the CDR3 is TGTGCCAGCAGCGAGGGGAGGGAAGGCTACACCTTC.

The V and J genes are TRBV12-3 or TRBV12-4 and TRBJ2-1, with no clear D. The V and J ends lost 6 bases and 4 bases respectively, with 10 bases between them. The CDR3 has 13 residues. The CDR3 DNA reads TGTGCCAGCAGCACCCGGAGATACAATGAGCAGTTCTTC. It translates to CASSTRRYNEQFF.

The J gene is TRBJ1-5, the V gene TRBV3-1 (or the pseudogene TRBV3-2); D gene uncertain. The CDR3 runs to 15 residues. Trimming left V 4 bases short and J 4 bases short, with 14 bases between. Germline values: CDR1 LGHDT, CDR2 YNNKEL (reference sequence). CDR3 sequence: CASSRGQGWNQPQHF. The CDR3 DNA follows: TGTGCCAGCAGCCGCGGGCAAGGGTGGAATCAGCCCCAGCATTTT.

This clone was counted only a few times. The chain is built from TRBV12-5 and TRBJ1-2; 7 bases align to TRBD1. Trimming took 1 base from V and 4 from J; bases not matched to a gene: 6. There are 15 residues in the CDR3. In germline, CDR1 is LGHNT, CDR2 FRNRAP. In DNA, the CDR3 is TGTGCTAGTGGTTTGGGGGAACAGGGGAGCTATGGCTACACCTTC. Amino acid sequence: CASGLGEQGSYGYTF.

This clone was seen more than once but under ten times. DNA for the CDR3: TGTGCCAGTAGTCTTGGAGCGGCCGGGGGTCCCGGGGAGCTGTTTTTT. It encodes CASSLGAAGGPGELFF. The V gene is TRBV19, the J gene TRBJ2-2; perhaps TRBD2 as D (6 bases). This CDR3 region has 16 residues. The V end lost 5 bases, the J end lost 6 bases, and 19 bases lay between the germline ends. In germline, CDR1 is LNHDA, CDR2 SQIVND (reference sequence). Looking up the rest from reference TRBV19 and TRBJ2-2 gives the full variable domain: DGGITQSPKYLFRKEGQNVTLSCEQNLNHDAMYWYRQDPGQGLRLIYYSQIVNDFQKGDIAEGYSVSREKKESFPLTVTSAQKNPTAFYLCASSLGAAGGPGELFFGEGSRLTVL.

This chain links TRBV2 with TRBJ1-5; D remains ambiguous. The CDR3 loop spans 13 amino acids. Germline-derived CDR1 and CDR2 are SNHLY and FYNNEI. Trimming removed 7 bases from V and 1 base from J, with 8 bases in between. The CDR3 protein is CASNTVSNQPQHF. DNA for the CDR3: TGTGCCAGCAACACAGTCAGCAATCAGCCCCAGCATTTT.

This chain joins TRBV5-1 and TRBJ1-5, with 10 nucleotides matching TRBD1. CDR1 and CDR2 (germline): SGHRS, YFSETQ. Trimming removed 4 bases from V and 6 bases from J; junction bases left unmatched: 4. This CDR3 is built from 14 residues. CDR3 bases: TGCGCCAGCAGCCCGGGACAGGGGATTCAGCCCCAGCATTTT. Translating gives CASSPGQGIQPQHF.

The chain has TRBV7-3 and TRBJ2-3, with D perhaps TRBD2 (6 bases). In germline, CDR1 is SGHTA, CDR2 FQGTGA. Trimming stripped 5 bases from V and 2 bases from J, with 14 bases between. CDR3 length: 15 residues. In DNA, the CDR3 is TGTGCCAGCAGCCTCTCCGGGACTTACACAGATACGCAGTATTTT. It encodes CASSLSGTYTDTQYF.

The rearrangement uses TRBV5-4 and TRBJ2-1; TRBD1 agrees at 9 bases. This CDR3 has 14 amino acids. After removal of 3 bases from V and 10 bases from J, the junction contained 8 bases not matched to a gene. Germline V CDR1 and CDR2: SGHNT, YYREEE (reference sequence). DNA of the CDR3: TGTGCCAGCAGCTGGGACAGGGCCCGTGCAGAGCAGTTCTTC. Translation: CASSWDRARAEQFF.

This chain joins TRBV30 and TRBJ2-7; a weak D match, TRBD2 (6 bases). Per the germline V gene, CDR1 is GTSNPN and CDR2 is SVGIG (reference sequence). Trimming removed 5 bases from V and 3 bases from J, with 20 bases in between. This CDR3 contains 15 residues. The CDR3 region has the DNA TGTGCCTGGGAAACTGGAAGGGGAGGCAACTACGAGCAGTACTTC. It translates to CAWETGRGGNYEQYF.

The chain links TRBV15 to TRBJ2-3; 8 nucleotides line up with TRBD1. The CDR3 has 16 amino acids. Trimming removed 1 base from V and 2 bases from J; junction bases left unmatched: 5. Germline loops: CDR1 LNHNV, CDR2 YYDKDF (reference sequence). CDR3 in DNA: TGTGCCACCAGCAGAGGACAGGGGAGGAACACAGATACGCAGTATTTT. This encodes CATSRGQGRNTDTQYF.

V gene TRBV5-1 combines with J gene TRBJ2-5; the D gene is possibly TRBD1 (5 bases). The CDR3 totals 11 residues. Trimming removed 5 bases at V and 3 bases at J, with 5 bases between. Germline CDR1 SGHRS, CDR2 YFSETQ. CDR3 DNA sequence: TGCGCCAGCAGAGGGGAAGAGACCCAGTACTTC. Translating it yields CASRGEETQYF.